A selection of T cell receptor beta chains follows, all from one sample in a study of cytomegalovirus exposure and HLA in healthy donors. Clones were sequenced by immunoSEQ multiplex PCR, and TCRdb holds only the in-frame ones, with some missing. The sample records around 400,000 clones, 80% to 90% being singletons. The specimen sequenced was PBMCs. All receptors come from a woman between 18 and 29 years old in good health and CMV-seronegative. Each CDR3 is given with its conserved first and last residue. A D gene is named only where the DNA matches it firmly. Only part of the rows carry a size: once, few, many, or a class if the clone is expanded.

D	V	size	J	CDR3	DNA
-	TRBV6-5	-	TRBJ2-1	CASSSLESSYNEQFF	TGTGCCAGCAGTTCACTAGAGAGCTCCTACAATGAGCAGTTCTTC
-	TRBV18	-	TRBJ2-7	CASSPTPSSPGYEQYF	TGTGCCAGCTCACCTACTCCTAGCTCTCCGGGGTACGAGCAGTACTTC
TRBD2	TRBV7-9	-	TRBJ2-1	CASSHSGKVNEQFF	TGTGCCAGCAGCCATAGCGGGAAAGTCAATGAGCAGTTCTTC
TRBD2	TRBV5-8	-	TRBJ2-3	CASSPPGLAGEGDTQYF	TGTGCCAGCAGTCCACCCGGACTAGCGGGAGAAGGGGATACGCAGTATTTT
TRBD2	TRBV9	-	TRBJ2-1	CASSVGLAGVFGEQFF	TGTGCCAGCAGCGTAGGACTAGCGGGAGTATTTGGTGAGCAGTTCTTC
-	TRBV15	-	TRBJ2-7	CATSRKKGTPYGDEQYF	TGTGCCACCAGCAGAAAAAAGGGGACACCGTACGGGGACGAGCAGTACTTC
-	TRBV19	-	TRBJ2-3	CASSMGGFTDTQYF	TGTGCCAGTAGTATGGGGGGATTCACAGATACGCAGTATTTT
-	TRBV27	-	TRBJ2-7	CASSFRGQTYEQYF	TGTGCCAGCAGTTTTCGAGGGCAGACCTACGAGCAGTACTTC
TRBD1	TRBV7-2	-	TRBJ2-3	CASSHFRDRGLGDTQYF	TGTGCCAGCAGCCACTTCCGGGACAGGGGTTTAGGGGATACGCAGTATTTT
TRBD2	TRBV4-1	once	TRBJ2-1	CASSHGGAPSGGYNEQFF	TGCGCCAGCAGCCATGGGGGGGCGCCCAGCGGGGGATACAATGAGCAGTTCTTC
-	TRBV11-2	-	TRBJ2-7	CASSLESGVPYEQYF	TGTGCCAGCAGCTTAGAGTCCGGGGTCCCCTACGAGCAGTACTTC
-	TRBV27	-	TRBJ2-1	CASSLFAGQNNNEQFF	TGTGCCAGCAGTTTATTCGCGGGACAGAATAACAATGAGCAGTTCTTC
-	TRBV7-9	-	TRBJ1-6	CASRRGGLNSPLHF	TGTGCCAGCAGAAGGGGGGGGCTTAATTCACCCCTCCACTTT
TRBD1	TRBV2	-	TRBJ2-7	CATSFRDRGSYEQYF	TGTGCCACTTCTTTCCGGGACAGGGGCAGCTACGAGCAGTACTTC
TRBD1	TRBV2	once	TRBJ2-1	CASRSLPGQGRGSSYNEQFF	TGTGCCAGCAGATCTTTGCCCGGACAGGGAAGGGGGAGCTCCTACAATGAGCAGTTCTTC
TRBD2	TRBV7-8	-	TRBJ2-1	CASSLDPAGSYNEQFF	TGTGCCAGCAGCTTAGACCCAGCGGGGTCGTACAATGAGCAGTTCTTC
-	TRBV6-5	-	TRBJ2-7	CASSVGSTAYEQYF	TGTGCCAGCAGTGTCGGTTCCACAGCCTACGAGCAGTACTTC
-	TRBV27	-	TRBJ1-2	CASSFRGRGYGYTF	TGTGCCAGCAGTTTCCGGGGCAGGGGCTATGGCTACACCTTC
-	TRBV7-9	-	TRBJ1-5	CASSFSGKGYNQPQHF	TGTGCCAGCAGCTTCTCAGGGAAGGGATACAATCAGCCCCAGCATTTT
-	TRBV19	-	TRBJ1-1	CASSIDPHAGTEAFF	TGTGCCAGTAGTATAGATCCCCACGCCGGCACTGAAGCTTTCTTT
TRBD1	TRBV27	-	TRBJ2-1	CASSLGTGKNEQFF	TGTGCCAGCAGTCTAGGGACAGGGAAAAATGAGCAGTTCTTC
TRBD2	TRBV28	-	TRBJ2-3	CASSPTLGLASTDTQYF	TGTGCCAGCAGCCCCACTCTCGGACTAGCCAGCACAGATACGCAGTATTTT
-	TRBV18	-	TRBJ1-5	CASSVQKLSVSSNQPQHF	TGTGCCAGCTCCGTACAGAAGCTCTCCGTTAGTAGCAATCAGCCCCAGCATTTT
-	TRBV30	-	TRBJ2-7	CAWSIPTGRAYEQYF	TGTGCCTGGAGTATCCCGACTGGGAGAGCCTACGAGCAGTACTTC
-	TRBV9	-	TRBJ2-6	CASRNSGSGANVLTF	TGTGCCAGCAGAAATTCGGGGTCTGGGGCCAACGTCCTGACTTTC
TRBD2	TRBV28	-	TRBJ2-1	CASIAAGAYNEQFF	TGTGCCAGCATCGCGGCGGGAGCTTACAATGAGCAGTTCTTC
-	TRBV5-1	-	TRBJ2-5	CASSLLYQETQYF	TGCGCCAGCAGCTTGCTGTACCAAGAGACCCAGTACTTC
-	TRBV6-5	-	TRBJ1-1	CASSYPGNTEAFF	TGTGCCAGCAGTTACCCCGGGAACACTGAAGCTTTCTTT
-	TRBV6-6	-	TRBJ1-1	CASSYAGGGKNTEAFF	TGTGCCAGCAGTTATGCCGGGGGTGGAAAGAACACTGAAGCTTTCTTT
-	TRBV19	few	TRBJ1-1	CASSNTQVVTEAFF	TGTGCCAGTAGCAATACTCAGGTAGTCACTGAAGCTTTCTTT
-	TRBV28	once	TRBJ2-4	CASSTTGPKNIQYF	TGTGCCAGCAGTACAACAGGACCCAAAAACATTCAGTACTTC
TRBD1	TRBV29-1	-	TRBJ2-7	CSVGTGRTSEQYF	TGCAGCGTAGGGACAGGGAGGACGAGCGAGCAGTACTTC
-	TRBV30	-	TRBJ2-3	CACPSLAGSDTQYF	TGTGCCTGCCCCTCGCTCGCGGGGTCAGATACGCAGTATTTT
-	TRBV23-1	-	TRBJ1-2	CASSQSYSNYGYTF	TGCGCCAGCAGTCAATCGTACAGTAACTATGGCTACACCTTC
TRBD1	TRBV27	-	TRBJ1-4	CASSISTGGGEKLFF	TGTGCCAGCAGTATATCGACAGGGGGCGGAGAAAAACTGTTTTTT
TRBD1	TRBV2	-	TRBJ2-7	CASRGQGGPYEQYF	TGTGCCAGCAGGGGACAGGGAGGACCCTACGAGCAGTACTTC
TRBD2	TRBV29-1	-	TRBJ2-1	CSVDGLAGGIGFNEQFF	TGCAGCGTTGACGGTCTAGCGGGAGGCATCGGTTTCAATGAGCAGTTCTTC
-	TRBV10-3	once	TRBJ2-2	CAIRANTGELFF	TGTGCCATCAGGGCTAACACCGGGGAGCTGTTTTTT
TRBD1	TRBV10-3	-	TRBJ2-7	CAISGDRDRTYEQYF	TGTGCCATCAGTGGAGACCGGGACAGGACCTACGAGCAGTACTTC